Each of the 11 T cell receptor beta chains below was sequenced from the same sample in a study of beta chain features in type 1 diabetes. The isolated RNA, all of it, was reverse transcribed, so expressed TCRB transcripts were what got sequenced. Assay: immunoSEQ multiplex PCR; the TCRdb copy retains only in-frame clones and omits some. The data show hundreds of thousands of clones, around a sixth seen once. Sequences were obtained from naive CD4+ T cells from blood. These receptors were obtained from a young woman in good health.

This clone has just a few counts. V is TRBV2 and J is TRBJ2-1, with a possible D match to TRBD1 (5 bases). This CDR3 contains 15 residues. Per germline, CDR1 SNHLY and CDR2 FYNNEI. Trimming pared 5 bases from V and 0 bases from J, leaving 11 bases between. The CDR3 coding sequence is TGTGCCAGCAGTAACAGGCAAAGCTCCTACAATGAGCAGTTCTTC. Protein product: CASSNRQSSYNEQFF.

This clone was detected a few times. J is TRBJ2-7 and V is TRBV13; 7 nucleotides agree with TRBD2. Germline values: CDR1 PRHDT, CDR2 FYEKMQ (reference sequence). The junction had 7 bases not matched to a gene; V was cut back by 5 bases and J by 0 bases. This CDR3 is built from 15 residues. This chain's CDR3 is CASSEAASGSYEQYF. The CDR3 region has the DNA TGTGCCAGCAGCGAGGCGGCTAGCGGCTCCTACGAGCAGTACTTC.

The CDR3 region is CASSIDGLGIYEQYF. CDR3 nucleotides: TGTGCCAGTAGTATAGACGGACTAGGAATCTACGAGCAGTACTTC. The chain combines TRBV19 with TRBJ2-7; TRBD2 agrees at 7 bases. The CDR3 is 15 amino acids. V lost 0 bases and J lost 3; bases outside the gene matches: 5. Germline lookup yields CDR1 LNHDA and CDR2 SQIVND (reference sequence).

This clone was counted a few times. The chain carries TRBV6-6 and TRBJ2-3; D unresolved. V was trimmed by 5 bases and J by 5 bases, leaving 8 bases between them. The germline gives CDR1 MNHNY, CDR2 SVGAGI (reference sequence). The CDR3 consists of 12 residues. CDR3 sequence (DNA): TGTGCCAGCAGTCAAACAAGAGATACGCAGTATTTT. This encodes CASSQTRDTQYF.

This clone showed up just a few times. The chain couples TRBV18 to TRBJ2-7; 9 bases are shared with TRBD1. V trimming: 0 bases; J trimming: 0 bases; junction bases outside the gene matches: 3. The germline V gene has CDR1 KGHSH and CDR2 LQKENI. The CDR3 sequence is 16 residues long. Here the CDR3 reads CASSPPGTGPSYEQYF. CDR3 in DNA: TGTGCCAGCTCACCACCCGGGACAGGGCCCTCCTACGAGCAGTACTTC.

The rearrangement links TRBV7-8 to TRBJ2-3; TRBD1 matches at 7 bases. Looked up from germline, CDR1 is SGHVS and CDR2 is FQNEAQ. V was pared by 5 bases and J by 4 bases, with 12 bases of the junction left unmatched. This CDR3 region has 16 residues. CDR3 in amino acids: CASSLRTGGSADTQYF. DNA of the CDR3: TGTGCCAGCAGCCTAAGGACAGGTGGTTCGGCAGATACGCAGTATTTT.

The chain carries TRBV7-2 and TRBJ2-7, with TRBD1 as a possible D gene (5 bases). CDR3 length: 15 amino acids. V lost 5 bases and J lost 2, with 16 bases in between. CDR1 and CDR2 from the germline V gene are SGHTA and FQGNSA. CDR3 DNA: TGTGCCAGCAGCCTGGGCCGACAGCCCGCCTACGAGCAGTACTTC. The encoded protein is CASSLGRQPAYEQYF.

Only a few counts were recorded for this clone. The chain joins TRBV6-6 to TRBJ2-5; D call uncertain. V lost 6 bases and J 7 bases, leaving 12 bases between the germline ends. CDR1 and CDR2 (germline): MNHNY, SVGAGI (reference sequence). The CDR3 runs to 12 residues. The CDR3, as DNA: TGTGCCAGCAGCTTACCTGCCGGGACCCAGTACTTC. Residues: CASSLPAGTQYF.

This clone has only a few counts. V usage is TRBV29-1 and J usage is TRBJ2-3; possible D gene TRBD2, 5 bases. Germline V CDR1 and CDR2: SQVTM, ANQGSEA. Trimming took 4 bases from V and 2 from J, leaving 10 bases between them. This CDR3 comprises 13 residues. CDR3 nucleotide sequence: TGCAGCGTTGCCGGGATCATCACAGATACGCAGTATTTT. This translates into CSVAGIITDTQYF.

The rearrangement joins TRBV27 to TRBJ1-2; perhaps TRBD1 as D (6 bases). The CDR3 runs 17 residues. From germline, CDR1 is MNHEY and CDR2 SMNVEV (reference sequence). The V gene lost 3 bases and the J gene lost 1 base, with 18 bases spanning the gap. Here the CDR3 reads CASSFSLRTADNYGYTF. The CDR3 coding sequence is TGTGCCAGCAGTTTCAGTCTCCGGACAGCCGATAACTATGGCTACACCTTC.

This clone has more than one count but fewer than ten. J is TRBJ2-7 and V is TRBV6-5; 12 bases map to TRBD2. Looked up from germline, CDR1 is MNHEY and CDR2 is SVGAGI. CDR3 length: 13 residues. After removal of 6 bases from V and 6 bases from J, the junction contained 3 bases not matched to a gene. CDR3 loop: CASRTSGSSEQYF. CDR3 DNA sequence: TGTGCCAGCAGGACTAGCGGGAGCTCCGAGCAGTACTTC.